This TCR beta chain derives from a study of CXCR3-negative and CXCR3-positive naive CD8 T cells. General study findings and limits: CXCR3-positive naive cells had TRB CDR3s that were more hydrophobic than CXCR3-negative naive cells had.

The method, 5' RACE with UMI labels, was used to prepare the TRB cDNA libraries. TCRdb reworked the 5' RACE reads into one entry per CDR3 protein, no DNA. With about 130,000 distinct CDR3 sequences in the sample, the ten largest clones hold 0.41%. Comments on this clonotype: Antigen unknown.

Sequencing used naive CXCR3+ CD8+ T cells from blood. Specified subset: CD45RO-CCR7+CD27+CD95- naive CD8+ T cells expressing CXCR3 (TNR3+). The TCR sequence derives from a human donor in good health. Some clones in this sample may be carry-over from other donors' samples.

The CDR3: CASSLAGPRGVEKLFF. The rearrangement joins TRBV7-9 to TRBJ1-4; the TCRdb D gene call, TRBD1, has no DNA to confirm it. Germline V lookup: CDR1 SEHNR, CDR2 FQNEAQ (reference sequence). The CDR3 totals 16 residues.